This T cell receptor (beta chain) was obtained from a study of shared T cell receptors in the human thymus. This CDR3 has 14 residues. Germline V gives CDR1 ENHRY, CDR2 SYGVKD. V was trimmed by 6 bases and J by 7 bases, leaving 18 bases between them. Generated by immunoSEQ multiplex PCR, the TCRdb table keeps only in-frame clones and is missing some. The sample holds more than 550,000 clones; 70% to 90% are singletons and the top ten take about 0.011%. The same sample was also used in a study of human thymus T cells. That study adds: Corrective heart surgery yielded the resections from which the thymus tissue came.

The chain employs TRBV10-3 and TRBJ1-1; D is uncertain. This sequence was found in a girl under three years old with a congenital heart defect. Specimen: thymocytes. CDR3 nucleotides: TGTGCCATCAGACCGATACTGCGAGGTTTTGAAGCTTTCTTT. The encoded protein is CAIRPILRGFEAFF.